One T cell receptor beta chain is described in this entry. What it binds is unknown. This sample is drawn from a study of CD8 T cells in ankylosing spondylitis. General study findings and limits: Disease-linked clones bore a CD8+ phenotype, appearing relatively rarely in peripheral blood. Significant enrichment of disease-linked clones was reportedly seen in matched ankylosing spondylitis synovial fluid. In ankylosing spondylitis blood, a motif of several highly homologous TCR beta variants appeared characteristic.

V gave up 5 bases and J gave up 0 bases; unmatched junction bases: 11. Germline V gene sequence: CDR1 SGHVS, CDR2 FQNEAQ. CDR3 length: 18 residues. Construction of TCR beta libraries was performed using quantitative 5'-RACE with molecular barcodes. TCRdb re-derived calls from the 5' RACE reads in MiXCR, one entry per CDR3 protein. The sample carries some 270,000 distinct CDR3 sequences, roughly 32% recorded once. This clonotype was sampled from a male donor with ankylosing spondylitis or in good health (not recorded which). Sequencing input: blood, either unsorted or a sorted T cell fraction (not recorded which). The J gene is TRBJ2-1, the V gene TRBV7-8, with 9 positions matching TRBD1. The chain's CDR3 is CASSISVGTGSSYNEQFF. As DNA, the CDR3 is TGTGCCAGCAGCATCTCGGTCGGGACAGGGAGCTCCTACAATGAGCAGTTCTTC.